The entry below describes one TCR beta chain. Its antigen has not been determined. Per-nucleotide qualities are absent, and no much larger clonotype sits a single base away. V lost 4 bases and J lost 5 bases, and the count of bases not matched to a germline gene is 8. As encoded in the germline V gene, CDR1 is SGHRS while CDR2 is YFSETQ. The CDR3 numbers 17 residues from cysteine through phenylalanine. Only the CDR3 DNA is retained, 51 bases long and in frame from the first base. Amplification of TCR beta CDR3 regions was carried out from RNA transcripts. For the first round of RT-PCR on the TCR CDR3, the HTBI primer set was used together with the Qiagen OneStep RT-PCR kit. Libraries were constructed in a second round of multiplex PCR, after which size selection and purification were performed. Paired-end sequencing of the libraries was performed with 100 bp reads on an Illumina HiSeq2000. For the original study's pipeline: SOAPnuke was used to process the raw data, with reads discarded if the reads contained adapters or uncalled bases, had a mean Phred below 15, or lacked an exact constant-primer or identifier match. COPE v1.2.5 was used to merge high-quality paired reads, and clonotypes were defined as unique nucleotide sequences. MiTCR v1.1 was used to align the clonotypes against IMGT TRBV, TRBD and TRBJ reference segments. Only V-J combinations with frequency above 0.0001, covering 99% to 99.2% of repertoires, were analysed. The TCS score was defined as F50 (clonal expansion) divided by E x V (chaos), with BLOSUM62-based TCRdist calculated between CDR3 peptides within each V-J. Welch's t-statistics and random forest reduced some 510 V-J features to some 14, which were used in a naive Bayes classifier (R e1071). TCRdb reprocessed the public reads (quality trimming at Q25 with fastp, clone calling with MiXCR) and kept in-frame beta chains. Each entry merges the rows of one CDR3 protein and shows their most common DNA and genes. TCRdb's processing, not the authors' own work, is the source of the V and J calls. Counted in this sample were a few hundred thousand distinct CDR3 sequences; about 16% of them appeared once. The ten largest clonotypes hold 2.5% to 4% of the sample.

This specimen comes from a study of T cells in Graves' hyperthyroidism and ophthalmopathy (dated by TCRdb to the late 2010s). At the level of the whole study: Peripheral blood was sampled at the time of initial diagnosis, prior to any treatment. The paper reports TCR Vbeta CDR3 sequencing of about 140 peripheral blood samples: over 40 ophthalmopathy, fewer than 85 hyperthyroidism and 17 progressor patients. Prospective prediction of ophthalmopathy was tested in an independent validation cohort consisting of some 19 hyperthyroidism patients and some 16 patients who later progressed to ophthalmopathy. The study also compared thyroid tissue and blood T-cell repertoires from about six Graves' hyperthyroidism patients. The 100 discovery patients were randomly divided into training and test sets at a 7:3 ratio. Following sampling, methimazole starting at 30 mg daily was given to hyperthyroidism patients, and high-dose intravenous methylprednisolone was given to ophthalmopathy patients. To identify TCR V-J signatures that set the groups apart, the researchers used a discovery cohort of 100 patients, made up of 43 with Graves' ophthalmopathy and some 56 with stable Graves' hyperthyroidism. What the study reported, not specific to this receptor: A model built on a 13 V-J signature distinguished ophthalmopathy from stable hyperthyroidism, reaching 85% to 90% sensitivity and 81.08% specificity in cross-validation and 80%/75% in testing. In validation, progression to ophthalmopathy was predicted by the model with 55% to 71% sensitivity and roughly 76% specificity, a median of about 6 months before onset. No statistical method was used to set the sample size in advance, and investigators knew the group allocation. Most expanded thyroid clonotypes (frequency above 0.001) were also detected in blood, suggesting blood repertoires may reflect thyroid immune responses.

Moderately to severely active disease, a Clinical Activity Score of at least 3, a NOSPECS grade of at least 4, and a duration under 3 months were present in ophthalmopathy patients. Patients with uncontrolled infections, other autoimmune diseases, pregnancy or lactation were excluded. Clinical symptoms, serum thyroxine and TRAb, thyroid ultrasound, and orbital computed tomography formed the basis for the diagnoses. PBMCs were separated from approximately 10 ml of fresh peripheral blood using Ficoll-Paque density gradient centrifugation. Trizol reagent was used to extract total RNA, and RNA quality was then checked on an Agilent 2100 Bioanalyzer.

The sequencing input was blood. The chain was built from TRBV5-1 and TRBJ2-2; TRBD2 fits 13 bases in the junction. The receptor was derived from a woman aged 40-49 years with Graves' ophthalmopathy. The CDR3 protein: CASSSSGTSGITGELFF. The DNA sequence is TGCGCCAGCAGCAGCTCCGGGACTAGCGGGATAACCGGGGAGCTGTTTTTT.